The next 20 T cell receptor beta chains were all read from a single sample in a study of long-term antiretroviral therapy in people with HIV. Run at survey level, the immunoSEQ assay was version v3.0. Profiled with immunoSEQ multiplex PCR; TCRdb holds only in-frame clones, not every one. This table holds tens of thousands of clones, around nine tenths found once. Material: unsorted PBMCs, obtained 0.1 years before starting antiretroviral therapy. All receptors derive from a woman in her forties or fifties with HIV.

The gene calls are TRBV5-1 and TRBJ2-6, with a weak D call TRBD2 (6 bases). Trimming pared 10 bases from V and 1 base from J, leaving 9 bases between. The length of the CDR3 is 13 residues. Germline values: CDR1 SGHRS, CDR2 YFSETQ. CDR3 coding DNA: TGCGCCTCACGGGAGTCTGGGGCCAACGTCCTGACTTTC. It translates to CASRESGANVLTF. Full variable domain (missing parts from reference TRBV5-1 and TRBJ2-6): KAGVTQTPRYLIKTRGQQVTLSCSPISGHRSVSWYQQTPGQGLQFLFEYFSETQRNKGNFPGRFSGRQFSNSRSEMNVSTLELGDSALYLCASRESGANVLTFGAGSRLTVL.

The table lists this clone with a count of one. The chain has TRBV30 and TRBJ1-2; D ambiguous. Trimming stripped 2 bases from V and 6 bases from J, with 13 bases between. This CDR3 is 13 amino acids long. CDR1 is GTSNPN and CDR2 is SVGIG in the germline V gene (reference sequence). The CDR3 DNA is TGTGCCTGGAGTCTCGGAGTGGCCGATGGCTACACCTTC. Its translation is CAWSLGVADGYTF.

The rearrangement links TRBV29-1 to TRBJ1-1; TRBD1 is a possible D gene (5 bases). Germline V gives CDR1 SQVTM, CDR2 ANQGSEA. CDR3 size: 14 residues. Trimming took 4 bases from V and 4 from J, leaving 16 bases between them. CDR3 sequence: CSVALRGLGTEAFF. The CDR3 bases are TGCAGCGTTGCGCTAAGGGGACTTGGCACTGAAGCTTTCTTT.

This chain joins TRBV5-4 and TRBJ2-7; no firm D call. Germline V CDR1 and CDR2: SGHNT, YYREEE (reference sequence). The CDR3 is made up of 10 amino acids. V was cut by 4 bases and J by 4 bases, with 3 bases left in between. CDR3 sequence (DNA): TGTGCCAGCAGCCCATACGAGCAGTACTTC. Translation: CASSPYEQYF.

The genes are TRBV14 and TRBJ2-1; D may be TRBD1 (6 bases). Trimming took 0 bases from V and 10 from J, leaving 10 bases between them. Germline CDR1 reads SGHDN; CDR2 reads FVKESK. The CDR3 has 13 residues. The CDR3 DNA reads as TGTGCCAGCAGCCAAGAGCTTGGGGGCGAGCAGTTCTTC. Protein: CASSQELGGEQFF.

This clone appeared a single time. The rearrangement joins TRBV21-1 to TRBJ1-5. TRBV21-1 is marked as a pseudogene. This CDR3 comprises 16 residues. The chain's CDR3 is CASSKVGTLSNQPQHF. CDR3 coding DNA: TGTGCCAGCAGCAAAGTCGGCACCCTTAGCAATCAGCCCCAGCATTTT.

The V and J genes are TRBV11-1 and TRBJ1-2, with D unclear. CDR1 and CDR2 (germline): SGHAT, FQDESV (reference sequence). This CDR3 contains 13 residues. The V gene lost 0 bases and the J gene lost 3 bases, with 5 bases spanning the gap. CDR3: CASSLAGHYGYTF. The CDR3 DNA is TGTGCCAGCAGCTTAGCCGGTCACTATGGCTACACCTTC.

The V gene is TRBV13, the J gene TRBJ2-3, with D perhaps TRBD1 (5 bases). V lost 1 base and J lost 3, with 5 bases in between. This CDR3 has 13 amino acids. Germline CDR1 and CDR2: PRHDT and FYEKMQ (reference sequence). The CDR3 is CASSLEGTDTQYF. For the CDR3, the DNA is TGTGCCAGCAGCTTAGAGGGGACAGATACGCAGTATTTT.

The genes are TRBV30 and TRBJ2-6; D ambiguous. In germline, CDR1 is GTSNPN, CDR2 SVGIG (reference sequence). The CDR3 totals 14 residues. The germline V and J ends were trimmed by 0 bases and 4 bases, with 7 bases remaining between them. CDR3 amino acids: CAWSVGAGANVLTF. The CDR3, as DNA: TGTGCCTGGAGTGTAGGTGCCGGGGCCAACGTCCTGACTTTC. Based on the CDR3 plus reference TRBV30 and TRBJ2-6, the full variable domain is SQTIHQWPATLVQPVGSPLSLECTVEGTSNPNLYWYRQAAGRGLQLLFYSVGIGQISSEVPQNLSASRPQDRQFILSSKKLLLSDSGFYLCAWSVGAGANVLTFGAGSRLTVL.

This chain joins TRBV6-5 and TRBJ1-2; D remains ambiguous. Germline V lookup: CDR1 MNHEY, CDR2 SVGAGI. The length of the CDR3 is 12 residues. The V end was cut by 6 bases, the J end by 3 bases, with 8 bases between. CDR3 sequence reads: CASRRPDYGYTF. CDR3 bases: TGTGCCAGCAGGCGGCCCGACTATGGCTACACCTTC.

This chain links TRBV6-6 with TRBJ1-1; 7 bases fit TRBD1. V was clipped by 10 bases and J by 5 bases; unmatched bases: 10. The CDR3 loop spans 13 amino acids. From germline, CDR1 is MNHNY and CDR2 SVGAGI (reference sequence). This CDR3 is CATKVDRATEAFF. As DNA, the CDR3 is TGTGCCACAAAAGTCGACAGGGCTACTGAAGCTTTCTTT.

The CDR3 DNA sequence: TGTGCCAGCAGTTTGGGGGACAGGCCCACCGCTGAAGCTTTCTTT. Translation: CASSLGDRPTAEAFF. The V gene is TRBV6-5, the J gene TRBJ1-1, with 8 bases lining up with TRBD1. V gave up 4 bases and J gave up 6 bases; unmatched junction bases: 10. The CDR3 spans 15 residues. The germline V gene encodes CDR1 MNHEY and CDR2 SVGAGI.

The rearrangement uses TRBV7-9 and TRBJ1-1; no clear D. Germline V gene sequence: CDR1 SEHNR, CDR2 FQNEAQ (reference sequence). This CDR3 is 13 amino acids long. V shed 2 bases and J shed 2 bases, with 6 bases lying between them. The CDR3 DNA follows: TGTGCCAGCAGCTTAAGAGAAAACACTGAAGCTTTCTTT. This gives the protein CASSLRENTEAFF.

A single count supports this clone. This chain uses TRBV6-1 with TRBJ2-7; D unclear. CDR3 length equals 12 residues. Germline assignment: CDR1 MNHNS and CDR2 SASEGT. The V and J ends lost 7 bases and 3 bases respectively, with 10 bases between them. The CDR3, as DNA: TGTGCCAGCACAGGTATCCGCTACGAGCAGTACTTC. Translation gives CASTGIRYEQYF.

In DNA form, the CDR3 reads TGTGCCAGCAGCCGTGACAGGGGCGTCCACGAGCAGTACTTC. Protein product: CASSRDRGVHEQYF. This chain links TRBV7-9 with TRBJ2-7; 8 nucleotides agree with TRBD1. This CDR3 is 14 amino acids long. J gave up 5 bases and V 5 bases, and 8 bases lay outside the gene matches. Germline CDR1 SEHNR, CDR2 FQNEAQ (reference sequence).

The genes are TRBV5-1 and TRBJ2-5; 10 bases fit TRBD1. Per the germline V gene, CDR1 is SGHRS and CDR2 is YFSETQ. This CDR3 is 15 amino acids long. V shed 3 bases, J shed 5 bases, and the junction held 7 bases outside the gene matches. CDR3 residues: CASSSGDRGAETQYF. Here the CDR3 DNA reads TGCGCCAGCAGCTCCGGGGACAGGGGAGCGGAGACCCAGTACTTC.

The chain joins TRBV9 to TRBJ1-1, with TRBD1 matching over 7 bases. The CDR3 covers 14 residues. The J segment lost 0 bases and the V segment lost 4 bases, leaving 3 bases of the junction unmatched. The germline CDR1 and CDR2 sequences are SGDLS and YYNGEE. The DNA of the CDR3 is TGTGCCAGCAGCCTTGGGACAGTGAACACTGAAGCTTTCTTT. Residues: CASSLGTVNTEAFF. The full variable domain, with the rest looked up from reference TRBV9 and TRBJ1-1, is DSGVTQTPKHLITATGQRVTLRCSPRSGDLSVYWYQQSLDQGLQFLIQYYNGEERAKGNILERFSAQQFPDLHSELNLSSLELGDSALYFCASSLGTVNTEAFFGQGTRLTVV.

V gene TRBV7-9 combines with J gene TRBJ2-3; D not certain. The CDR3 spans 17 residues. V was trimmed by 1 base and J by 3 bases, leaving 17 bases between them. Per germline, CDR1 SEHNR and CDR2 FQNEAQ (reference sequence). The CDR3 loop is CASSLDVSSGATDTQYF. The CDR3 DNA is TGTGCCAGCAGCTTAGATGTCTCCAGTGGTGCAACAGATACGCAGTATTTT.

CDR3: CACNGGRYYNEQFF. CDR3 DNA: TGTGCCTGTAACGGGGGACGGTACTACAATGAGCAGTTCTTC. The chain is built from TRBV30 and TRBJ2-1; possible D gene TRBD2, 6 bases. The ends were cut back, 6 bases at V and 3 bases at J, with 15 bases in the middle. The CDR3 is 14 amino acids. Germline V lookup: CDR1 GTSNPN, CDR2 SVGIG (reference sequence).

The CDR3 here is CASSQVRGPYEQYF. CDR3 coding DNA: TGTGCCAGCAGCCAAGTGCGGGGGCCCTACGAGCAGTACTTC. This sequence joins TRBV4-2 and TRBJ2-7; weak D call: TRBD2 (7 bases). Trimming removed 1 base from V and 2 bases from J, with 9 bases in between. CDR1 is LGHNA, CDR2 YNFKEQ, per germline. The CDR3 consists of 14 residues.